Here is one T cell receptor beta chain with its context. The antigen is not known. These data come from a study of T cell responses to AZD1222 COVID-19 vaccine. Study-level points and caveats: Spike-wide vaccine-associated CD4 TCRs dominated at 160-218 and 743-854. Just six AZD1222 recipients were seropositive at baseline. There were repertoire samples only from the period after the peak T cell response.

CDR1 is SGHTA, CDR2 FQGTGA, per germline. The J segment lost 6 bases and the V segment lost 1 base, leaving 7 bases of the junction unmatched. This CDR3 region has 16 residues. The protocol was immunoSEQ multiplex PCR, while the TCRdb copy is restricted to in-frame clones and leaves out a portion. The top ten hold 3% to 4% of the sample, which has more than 140,000 clones, about 91% seen once. The chain is built from TRBV7-3 and TRBJ2-2; 8 nucleotides match TRBD2. The sequence came from an adult in good health. The sample was peripheral blood, taken on day 0 of MenACWY control vaccination. CDR3 sequence (DNA): TGTGCCAGCAGCTTAATGGGACTAGATCCTCCCGGGGAGCTGTTTTTT. It is translated as CASSLMGLDPPGELFF.